This section outlines one T cell receptor (beta chain) sequence together with its context. The antigen is not known. The protocol was immunoSEQ multiplex PCR, while the TCRdb copy is restricted to in-frame clones and leaves out a portion. The table includes thousands of clones, about 67% detected once. The sample belongs to a study of tumor-infiltrating lymphocytes in localized non-small cell lung cancer. Study-wide background: Resected tumor was paired with non-adjacent uninvolved lung from the same patient.

V was trimmed by 0 bases and J by 4 bases, leaving 3 bases between them. This CDR3 has 13 residues. Germline V gene lookup returns CDR1 LNHDA and CDR2 SQIVND (reference sequence). Study observations and caveats: No T-cell fraction difference was seen between IM1 and IM2 tumors.

Sequencing input: lung tumor tissue. The V gene is TRBV19, the J gene TRBJ2-2, with unresolved D. This TCR was recovered from a human donor with non-small cell lung cancer. The CDR3 sequence: CASSIDSTGELFF. In DNA, the CDR3 is TGTGCCAGTAGTATAGACAGCACCGGGGAGCTGTTTTTT.